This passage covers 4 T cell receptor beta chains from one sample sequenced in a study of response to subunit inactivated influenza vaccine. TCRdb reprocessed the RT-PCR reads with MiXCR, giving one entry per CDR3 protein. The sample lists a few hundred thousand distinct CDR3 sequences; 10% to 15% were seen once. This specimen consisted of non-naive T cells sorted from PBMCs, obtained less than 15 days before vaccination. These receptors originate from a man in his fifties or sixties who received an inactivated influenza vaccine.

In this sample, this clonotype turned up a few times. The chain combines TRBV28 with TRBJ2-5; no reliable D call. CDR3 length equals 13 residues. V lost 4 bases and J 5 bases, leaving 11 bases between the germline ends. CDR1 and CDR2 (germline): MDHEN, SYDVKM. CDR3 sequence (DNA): TGTGCCAGCAGTTCCCACGCCCCGGAGACCCAGTACTTC. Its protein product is CASSSHAPETQYF.

The CDR3 bases are TGCGCCAGCAGCCCGGCCGGGAACACTGGAACCTACGAGCAGTACTTC. Translating it yields CASSPAGNTGTYEQYF. The chain joins TRBV4-1 to TRBJ2-7, with a possible D match to TRBD2 (5 bases). Trimming removed 4 bases at V and 2 bases at J, with 18 bases between. CDR1 MGHRA and CDR2 YSYEKL come from the germline V gene. The CDR3 covers 16 residues.

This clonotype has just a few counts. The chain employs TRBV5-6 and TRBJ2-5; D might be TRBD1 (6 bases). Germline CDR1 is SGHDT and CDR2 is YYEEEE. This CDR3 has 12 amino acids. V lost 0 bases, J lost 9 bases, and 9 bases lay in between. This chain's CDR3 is CASSLAHRAQYF. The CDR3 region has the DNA TGTGCCAGCAGCTTGGCACACAGGGCCCAGTACTTC.

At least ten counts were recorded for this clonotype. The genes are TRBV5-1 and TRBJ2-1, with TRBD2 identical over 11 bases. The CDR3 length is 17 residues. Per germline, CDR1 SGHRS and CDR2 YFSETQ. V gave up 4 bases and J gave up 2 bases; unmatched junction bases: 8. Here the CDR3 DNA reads TGCGCCAGCAGCACCCTAACTAGCGGGGGAACCTACAATGAGCAGTTCTTC. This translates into CASSTLTSGGTYNEQFF. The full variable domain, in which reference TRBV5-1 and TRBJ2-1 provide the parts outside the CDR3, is KAGVTQTPRYLIKTRGQQVTLSCSPISGHRSVSWYQQTPGQGLQFLFEYFSETQRNKGNFPGRFSGRQFSNSRSEMNVSTLELGDSALYLCASSTLTSGGTYNEQFFGPGTRLTVL.